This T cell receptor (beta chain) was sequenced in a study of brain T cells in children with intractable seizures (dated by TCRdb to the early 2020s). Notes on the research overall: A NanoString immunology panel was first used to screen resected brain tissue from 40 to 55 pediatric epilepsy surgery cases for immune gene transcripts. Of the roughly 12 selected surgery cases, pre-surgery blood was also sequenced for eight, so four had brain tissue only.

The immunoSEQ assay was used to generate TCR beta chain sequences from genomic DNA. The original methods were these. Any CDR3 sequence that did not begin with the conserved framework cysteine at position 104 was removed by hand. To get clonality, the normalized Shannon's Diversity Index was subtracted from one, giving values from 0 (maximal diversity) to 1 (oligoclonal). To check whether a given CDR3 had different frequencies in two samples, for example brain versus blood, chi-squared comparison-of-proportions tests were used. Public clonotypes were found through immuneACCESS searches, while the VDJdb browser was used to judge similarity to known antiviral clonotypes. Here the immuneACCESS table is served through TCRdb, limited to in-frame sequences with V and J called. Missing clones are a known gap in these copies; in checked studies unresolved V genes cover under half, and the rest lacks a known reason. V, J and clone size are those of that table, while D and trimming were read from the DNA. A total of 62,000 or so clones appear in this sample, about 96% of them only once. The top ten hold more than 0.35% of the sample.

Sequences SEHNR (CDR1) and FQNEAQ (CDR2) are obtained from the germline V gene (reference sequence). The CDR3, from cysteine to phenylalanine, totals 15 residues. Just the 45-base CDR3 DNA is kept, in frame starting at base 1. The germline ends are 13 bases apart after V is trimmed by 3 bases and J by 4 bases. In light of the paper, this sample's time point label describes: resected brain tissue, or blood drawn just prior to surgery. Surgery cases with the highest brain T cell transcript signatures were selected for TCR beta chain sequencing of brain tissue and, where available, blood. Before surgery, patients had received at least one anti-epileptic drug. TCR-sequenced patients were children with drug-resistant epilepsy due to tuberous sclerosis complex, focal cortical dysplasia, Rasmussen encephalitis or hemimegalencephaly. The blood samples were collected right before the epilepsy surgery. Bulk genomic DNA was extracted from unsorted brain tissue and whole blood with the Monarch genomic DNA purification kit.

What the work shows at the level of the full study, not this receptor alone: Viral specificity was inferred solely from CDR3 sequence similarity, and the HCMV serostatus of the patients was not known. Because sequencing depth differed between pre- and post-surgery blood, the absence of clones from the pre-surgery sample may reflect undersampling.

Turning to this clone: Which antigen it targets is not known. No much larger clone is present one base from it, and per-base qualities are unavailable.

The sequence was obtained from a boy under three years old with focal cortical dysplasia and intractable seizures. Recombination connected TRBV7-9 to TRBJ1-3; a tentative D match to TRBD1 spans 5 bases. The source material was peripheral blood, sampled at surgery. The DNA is TGTGCCAGCAGCTTCCCCTCCAGGGCAGGAAACACCATATATTTT. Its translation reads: CASSFPSRAGNTIYF.